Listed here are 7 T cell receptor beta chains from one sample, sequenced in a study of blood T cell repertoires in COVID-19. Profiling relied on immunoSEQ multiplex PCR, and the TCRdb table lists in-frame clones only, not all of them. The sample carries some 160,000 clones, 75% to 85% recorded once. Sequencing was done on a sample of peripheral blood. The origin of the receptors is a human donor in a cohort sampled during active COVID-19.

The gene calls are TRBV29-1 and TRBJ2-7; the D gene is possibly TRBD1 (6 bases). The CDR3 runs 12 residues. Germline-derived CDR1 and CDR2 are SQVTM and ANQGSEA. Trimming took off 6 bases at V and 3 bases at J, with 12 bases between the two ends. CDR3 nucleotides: TGCAGCGTCAGGACAGCTTTCTACGAGCAGTACTTC. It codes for CSVRTAFYEQYF.

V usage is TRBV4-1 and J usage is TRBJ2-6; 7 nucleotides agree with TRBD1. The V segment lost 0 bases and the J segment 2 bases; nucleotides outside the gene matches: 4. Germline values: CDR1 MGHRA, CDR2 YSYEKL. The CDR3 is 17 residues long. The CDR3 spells CASSQERQGAGANVLTF. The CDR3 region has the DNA TGCGCCAGCAGCCAAGAGAGGCAGGGGGCTGGGGCCAACGTCCTGACTTTC.

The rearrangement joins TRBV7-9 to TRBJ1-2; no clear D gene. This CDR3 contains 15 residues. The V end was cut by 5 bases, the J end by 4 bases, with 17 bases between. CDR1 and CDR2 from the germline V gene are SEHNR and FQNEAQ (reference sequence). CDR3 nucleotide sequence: TGTGCCAGCAGCCCACTGCAGTTGCGGGCCTATGGCTACACCTTC. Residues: CASSPLQLRAYGYTF.

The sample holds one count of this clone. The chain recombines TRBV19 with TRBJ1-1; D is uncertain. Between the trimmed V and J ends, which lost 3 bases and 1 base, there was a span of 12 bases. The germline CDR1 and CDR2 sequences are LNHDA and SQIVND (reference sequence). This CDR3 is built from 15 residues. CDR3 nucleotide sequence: TGTGCCAGTAGTATCCGAGGGCTCGGGAACACTGAAGCTTTCTTT. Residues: CASSIRGLGNTEAFF.

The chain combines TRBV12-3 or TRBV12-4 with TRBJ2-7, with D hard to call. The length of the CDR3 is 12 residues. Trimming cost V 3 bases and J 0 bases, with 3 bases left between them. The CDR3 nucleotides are TGTGCCAGCAGTTTCGGCTCCTACGAGCAGTACTTC. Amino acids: CASSFGSYEQYF.

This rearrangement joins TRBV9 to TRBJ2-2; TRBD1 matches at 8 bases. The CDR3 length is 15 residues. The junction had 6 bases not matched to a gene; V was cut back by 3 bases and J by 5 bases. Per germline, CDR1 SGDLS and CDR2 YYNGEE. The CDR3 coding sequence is TGTGCCAGCAGCGCGGGACAGGTTTTGACCGGGGAGCTGTTTTTT. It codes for CASSAGQVLTGELFF.

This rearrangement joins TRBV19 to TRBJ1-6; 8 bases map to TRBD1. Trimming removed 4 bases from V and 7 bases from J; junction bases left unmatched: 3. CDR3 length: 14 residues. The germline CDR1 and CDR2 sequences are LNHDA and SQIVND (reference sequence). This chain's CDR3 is CASSTTGGNSPLHF. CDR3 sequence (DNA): TGTGCCAGTAGTACTACAGGGGGGAATTCACCCCTCCACTTT.